This T cell receptor beta chain is from a study of shared clonotypes between healthy human individuals. The sample holds one count of this clone. Its antigen is not known. Naive CD8 isolation took CD45RO-negative cells positively selected for CCR7 and excluded terminally differentiated effector memory CD45RA+ cells. Caucasian adults residing in Nashville, Tennessee made up all the donors. V lost 2 bases, J lost 2 bases, and 13 bases lay in between. The germline gives CDR1 KGHSH, CDR2 LQKENI. CDR3 length equals 15 residues. Study results and limitations: Memory subsets generally showed lower estimated richness than naive subsets. Among a few donors, around 5% of naive CD4 clonotypes were found in common.

How the authors handled the data: ImmunoSEQ yielded junction-only sequences lacking quality scores, so filtering differed. Clones were read by immunoSEQ multiplex PCR, and TCRdb kept only the in-frame ones, dropping some. V and J calls and clone size are given by that table; D and trimming were obtained from the DNA. Here the sample spans approximately 720,000 clones, under 95% being singletons. This receptor was identified in a man aged 30-40 years in good health. V and J are TRBV18 and TRBJ2-7; possible D gene TRBD2, 5 bases. The source material was naive CD8+ T cells sorted from blood. This CDR3 is CASSPFPREAYEQYF. The CDR3 DNA is TGTGCCAGCTCACCATTCCCGAGGGAAGCCTACGAGCAGTACTTC. Based on the CDR3 plus reference TRBV18 and TRBJ2-7, the full variable domain is NAGVMQNPRHLVRRRGQEARLRCSPMKGHSHVYWYRQLPEEGLKFMVYLQKENIIDESGMPKERFSAEFPKEGPSILRIQQVVRGDSAAYFCASSPFPREAYEQYFGPGTRLTVT.